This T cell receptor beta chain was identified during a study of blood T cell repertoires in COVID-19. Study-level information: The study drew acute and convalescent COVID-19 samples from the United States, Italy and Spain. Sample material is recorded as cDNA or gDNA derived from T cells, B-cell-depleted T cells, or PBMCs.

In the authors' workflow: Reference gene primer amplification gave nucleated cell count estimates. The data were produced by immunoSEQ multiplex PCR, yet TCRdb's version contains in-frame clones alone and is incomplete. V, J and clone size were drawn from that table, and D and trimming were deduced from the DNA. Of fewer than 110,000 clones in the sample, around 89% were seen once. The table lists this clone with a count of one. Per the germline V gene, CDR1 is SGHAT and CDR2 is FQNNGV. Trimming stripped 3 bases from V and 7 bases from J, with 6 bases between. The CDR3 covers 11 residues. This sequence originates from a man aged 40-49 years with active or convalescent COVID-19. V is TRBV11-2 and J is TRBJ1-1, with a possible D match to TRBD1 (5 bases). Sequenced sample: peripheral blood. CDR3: CASSFQGEAFF. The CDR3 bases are TGTGCCAGCAGCTTCCAGGGTGAAGCTTTCTTT.